Listed below are T cell receptor beta chains from one sample, sequenced in a study of Graves' ophthalmopathy and Graves' hyperthyroidism. TCRdb used MiXCR to reprocess the multiplex PCR reads, holding one entry per CDR3 protein. Of 580,000 or so distinct CDR3 sequences listed, less than 40% were seen once; the top ten hold about 4.2%. The sample consisted of peripheral blood or thyroid tissue (not recorded which). These receptors originate from an adult man with Graves' hyperthyroidism. The CDR3 runs from the conserved cysteine through the conserved F or W. Fields, in order: clone size, J gene, D gene, V gene, CDR3 protein, CDR3 DNA. A D gene is named only where the DNA matches it firmly. For some rows the clone size is stated as once, few or many, or as a class when expanded; others skip it.

- TRBJ1-2 TRBD1 TRBV7-9 CASSLQGDTGVYTF TGTGCCAGCAGCTTACAGGGGGACACCGGTGTCTACACCTTC
- TRBJ1-5 - TRBV2 CASSDGAGRGRGQPQHF TGTGCCAGCAGTGACGGGGCCGGGAGGGGACGGGGTCAGCCCCAGCATTTT
- TRBJ1-1 - TRBV7-8 CASSIRDRGKNTEAFF TGTGCCAGCAGCATAAGGGACCGCGGTAAGAACACTGAAGCTTTCTTT
- TRBJ1-2 - TRBV7-2 CASSQALADYGHTF TGTGCCAGCAGCCAAGCGTTGGCGGACTATGGCCACACCTTC
few TRBJ1-2 - TRBV30 CAWSGQNYGYTF TGTGCCTGGAGTGGGCAGAACTATGGCTACACCTTC
many TRBJ1-2 - TRBV7-9 CASSLAQGSRGYTF TGTGCCAGCAGCTTAGCCCAGGGGTCTCGGGGCTACACCTTC
- TRBJ1-6 TRBD1 TRBV2 CASSFAQGVSPLHF TGTGCCAGCAGTTTCGCCCAGGGGGTCTCACCCCTCCACTTT
many TRBJ1-3 - TRBV7-8 CASSQTVLSGNTIYF TGTGCCAGCAGCCAGACAGTACTCTCTGGAAACACCATATATTTT
- TRBJ1-5 TRBD1 TRBV24-1 CATSDSGQGTGWGQPQHF TGTGCCACCAGTGATTCCGGACAGGGGACAGGGTGGGGTCAGCCCCAGCATTTT
many TRBJ1-5 - TRBV4-2 CASSPRAYSNQPQHF TGTGCCAGCAGCCCGAGAGCCTATAGCAATCAGCCCCAGCATTTT
- TRBJ1-1 - TRBV7-9 CASSRENSEAFF TGTGCCAGCAGTCGGGAAAATTCTGAAGCTTTCTTT
- TRBJ1-1 - TRBV7-9 CASNLRGFF TGTGCCAGCAACTTGAGAGGTTTCTTT
many TRBJ1-1 - TRBV25-1 CASSEWGEASGAFF TGTGCCAGCAGTGAATGGGGAGAAGCGTCGGGAGCTTTCTTT
many TRBJ2-7 TRBD1 TRBV9 CASSARQGFSYEQYF TGTGCCAGCAGCGCGAGACAGGGATTCTCCTACGAGCAGTACTTC
few TRBJ1-5 - TRBV28 CASRRGDGENQPQHF TGTGCCAGCAGGAGAGGGGACGGAGAGAATCAGCCCCAGCATTTT
- TRBJ1-2 TRBD1 TRBV7-3 CASSVQGQSRYTF TGTGCCAGCAGCGTCCAGGGACAGTCACGCTACACCTTC
once TRBJ1-2 - TRBV10-3 CAIMTGGGLGYTF TGTGCCATCATGACCGGCGGGGGCCTTGGCTACACCTTC
- TRBJ1-5 - TRBV30 CAWSVKVGGLSNQPQHF TGTGCCTGGAGTGTAAAGGTGGGGGGCCTTAGCAATCAGCCCCAGCATTTT
many TRBJ1-1 - TRBV6-5 CASSTGFTEAFF TGTGCCAGCAGTACAGGGTTTACTGAAGCTTTCTTT
- TRBJ1-1 TRBD1 TRBV19 CASSTSPNTGGAFF TGTGCCAGTAGTACCTCGCCCAACACAGGGGGAGCTTTCTTT
- TRBJ1-2 - TRBV7-9 CASSLGLVAVGYTF TGTGCCAGCAGCTTAGGGTTGGTCGCCGTGGGCTACACCTTC
many TRBJ1-1 - TRBV13 CASSPRTTNTEAFF TGTGCCAGCAGCCCCCGGACAACGAACACTGAAGCTTTCTTT
many TRBJ1-5 TRBD1 TRBV5-1 CASSPDRGGQPQHF TGCGCCAGCAGCCCGGACAGGGGTGGGCAGCCCCAGCATTTT
few TRBJ2-7 TRBD1 TRBV11-3 CASSLGTGGIDEQYF TGTGCCAGCAGCTTAGGGACAGGGGGCATTGACGAGCAGTACTTC
many TRBJ2-6 - TRBV6-6 CASSRNSGANVLTF TGTGCCAGCAGTCGCAACTCTGGGGCCAACGTCCTGACTTTC
many TRBJ2-5 - TRBV20-1 CSASQVVEETQYF TGCAGTGCTAGCCAAGTAGTGGAAGAGACCCAGTACTTC
many TRBJ1-6 TRBD1 TRBV19 CASSLQGQNSPLHF TGTGCCAGTAGTCTTCAGGGACAGAATTCACCCCTCCACTTT
many TRBJ1-3 - TRBV12-3/TRBV12-4 CASTTGGASGNTIYF TGTGCCAGCACCACCGGTGGGGCTTCTGGAAACACCATATATTTT
many TRBJ1-2 TRBD1 TRBV10-3 CAIRGQGLDYGYTF TGTGCCATCAGGGGACAGGGGTTGGACTATGGCTACACCTTC
many TRBJ2-6 - TRBV10-3 CAISDAVSANVLTF TGTGCCATCTCGGACGCGGTCTCGGCCAACGTCCTGACTTTC
few TRBJ1-5 - TRBV2 CASMSGNPNQPQHF TGTGCCAGCATGTCAGGGAATCCGAATCAGCCCCAGCATTTT
- TRBJ2-1 - TRBV7-3 CASSYGENEQFF TGTGCCAGCAGCTATGGGGAGAATGAGCAGTTCTTC
- TRBJ2-7 - TRBV20-1 CSASRTGNEQYF TGCAGTGCTAGTCGGACGGGCAATGAGCAGTACTTC
- TRBJ2-5 - TRBV6-1 CASSPAWGVYQETQYF TGTGCCAGCAGCCCGGCCTGGGGGGTGTACCAAGAGACCCAGTACTTC
- TRBJ2-5 - TRBV6-6 CASGSTGFALETQYF TGTGCCAGCGGATCAACAGGGTTCGCGTTAGAGACCCAGTACTTC
- TRBJ1-2 - TRBV19 CASSIIRDPSGYTF TGTGCCAGTAGTATTATCAGGGACCCCAGTGGCTACACCTTC